This TCR beta chain was retrieved from a study of human T cells and chemical hapten exposure. MiXCR, applied by TCRdb to the RACE reads, yields one record per CDR3 protein. The table records fewer than 400,000 distinct CDR3 sequences, approximately 6.9% of them present only once. Sample time point: patch test 1, 2 weeks after DPC sensitization. Indicated treatment: therapeutic diphenylcyclopropenone sensitization with weekly scalp DPC. With 6 bases removed from V and 8 bases from J, the gap between germline ends came to 10 bases. The CDR3 spans 12 residues. The germline CDR1 and CDR2 sequences are MNHNY and SVGAGI (reference sequence).

The chain uses TRBV6-6 and TRBJ1-4; D remains unclear. The receptor's source is a woman between 18 and 29 years old with alopecia areata. Some clones in this sample may be carry-over from other donors' samples. The input for sequencing was whole blood, taken in connection with sensitization to the hapten diphenylcyclopropenone (DPC). CDR3 sequence: CASRQRREKLFF. The CDR3 DNA reads as TGTGCCAGCAGACAGAGAAGGGAAAAACTGTTTTTT.